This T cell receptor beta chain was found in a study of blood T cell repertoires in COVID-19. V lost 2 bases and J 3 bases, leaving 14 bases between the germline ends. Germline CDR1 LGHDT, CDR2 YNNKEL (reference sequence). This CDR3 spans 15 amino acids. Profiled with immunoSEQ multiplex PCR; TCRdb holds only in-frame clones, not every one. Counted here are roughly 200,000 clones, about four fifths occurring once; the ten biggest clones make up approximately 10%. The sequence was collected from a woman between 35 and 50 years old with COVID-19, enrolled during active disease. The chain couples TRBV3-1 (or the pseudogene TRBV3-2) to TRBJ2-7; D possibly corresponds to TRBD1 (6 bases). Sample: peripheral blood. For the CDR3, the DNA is TGTGCCAGCAGCCAAAACCGGGACACCTACTACGAGCAGTACTTC. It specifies CASSQNRDTYYEQYF.